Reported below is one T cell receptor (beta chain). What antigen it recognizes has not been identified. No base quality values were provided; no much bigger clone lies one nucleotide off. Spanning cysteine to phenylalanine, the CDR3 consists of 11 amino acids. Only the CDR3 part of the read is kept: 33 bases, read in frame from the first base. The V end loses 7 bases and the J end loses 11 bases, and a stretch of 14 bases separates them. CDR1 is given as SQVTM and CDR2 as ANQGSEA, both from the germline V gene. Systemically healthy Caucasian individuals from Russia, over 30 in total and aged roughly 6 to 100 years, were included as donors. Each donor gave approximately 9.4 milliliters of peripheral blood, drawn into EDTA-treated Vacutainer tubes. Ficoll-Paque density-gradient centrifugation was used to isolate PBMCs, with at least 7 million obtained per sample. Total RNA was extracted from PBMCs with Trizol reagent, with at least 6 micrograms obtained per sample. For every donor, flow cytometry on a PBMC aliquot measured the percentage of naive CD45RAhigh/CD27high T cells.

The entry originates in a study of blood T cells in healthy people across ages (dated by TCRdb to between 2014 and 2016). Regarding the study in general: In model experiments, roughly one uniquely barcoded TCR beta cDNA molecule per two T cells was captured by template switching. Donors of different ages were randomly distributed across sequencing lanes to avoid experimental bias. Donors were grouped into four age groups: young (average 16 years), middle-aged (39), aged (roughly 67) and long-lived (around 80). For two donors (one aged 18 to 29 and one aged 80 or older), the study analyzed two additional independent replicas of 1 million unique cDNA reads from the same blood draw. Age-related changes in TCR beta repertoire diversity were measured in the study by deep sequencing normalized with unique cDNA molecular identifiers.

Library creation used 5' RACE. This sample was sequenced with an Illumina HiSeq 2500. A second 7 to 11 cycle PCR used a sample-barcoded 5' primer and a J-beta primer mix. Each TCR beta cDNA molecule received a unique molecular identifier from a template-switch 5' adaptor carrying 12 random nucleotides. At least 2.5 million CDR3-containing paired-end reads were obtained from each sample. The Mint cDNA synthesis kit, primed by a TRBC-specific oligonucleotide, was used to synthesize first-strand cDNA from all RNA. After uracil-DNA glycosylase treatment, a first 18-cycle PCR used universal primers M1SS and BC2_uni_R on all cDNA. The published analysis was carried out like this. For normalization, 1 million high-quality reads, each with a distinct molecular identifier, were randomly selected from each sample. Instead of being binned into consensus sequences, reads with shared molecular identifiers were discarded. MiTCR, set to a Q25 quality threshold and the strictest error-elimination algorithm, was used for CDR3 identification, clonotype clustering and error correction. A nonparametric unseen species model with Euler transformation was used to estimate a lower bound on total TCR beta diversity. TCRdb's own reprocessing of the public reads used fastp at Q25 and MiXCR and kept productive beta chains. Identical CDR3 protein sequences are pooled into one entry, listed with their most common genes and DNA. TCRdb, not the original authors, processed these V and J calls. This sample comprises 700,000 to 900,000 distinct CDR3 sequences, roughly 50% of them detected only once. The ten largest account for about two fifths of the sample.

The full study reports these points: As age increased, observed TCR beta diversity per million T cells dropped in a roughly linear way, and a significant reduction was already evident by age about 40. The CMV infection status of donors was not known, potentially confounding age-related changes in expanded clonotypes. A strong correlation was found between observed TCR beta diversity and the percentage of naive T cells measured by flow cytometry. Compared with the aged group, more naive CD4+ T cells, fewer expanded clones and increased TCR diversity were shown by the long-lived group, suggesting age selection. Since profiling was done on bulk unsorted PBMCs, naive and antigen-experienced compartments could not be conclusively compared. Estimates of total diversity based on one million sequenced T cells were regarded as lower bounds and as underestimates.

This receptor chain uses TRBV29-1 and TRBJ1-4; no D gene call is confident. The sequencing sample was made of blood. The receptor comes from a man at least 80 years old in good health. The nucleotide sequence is TGCAGCGCCCGAGGGAGTCGGAAACTGTTTTTT. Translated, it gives CSARGSRKLFF.